Below, one T cell receptor (beta chain) is given with its context. Antigen specificity is unknown. Trimming at V came to 0 bases and at J to 3 bases, leaving 12 bases not matched to a gene. This CDR3 is 18 amino acids long. Germline V gene lookup returns CDR1 SGDLS and CDR2 YYNGEE. This sample was taken from a study of CD8 T cells in ankylosing spondylitis. General study points: Among TCR beta sequences, a motif of several highly homologous variants appeared characteristic of ankylosing spondylitis blood. Researchers report that disease-linked clones proved CD8+ and relatively rare in peripheral blood.

Making the TCR beta libraries involved quantitative 5'-RACE with molecular barcodes. Each CDR3 protein is one row after TCRdb ran MiXCR on the 5' RACE reads. The repertoire consists of about 160,000 distinct CDR3 sequences, with about a sixth occurring once and the leading ten covering about 8%. The V and J genes are TRBV9 and TRBJ2-7; 10 bases are shared with TRBD2. Input material: blood, either unsorted or a sorted T cell fraction (not recorded which). The origin of this receptor is a male donor with ankylosing spondylitis or in good health (not recorded which). The CDR3: CASSVGASGSYVSYEQYF. DNA of the CDR3: TGTGCCAGCAGCGTAGGGGCTAGCGGGAGCTATGTAAGCTACGAGCAGTACTTC.